This TCR beta chain was recovered during a study of blood T cells in healthy people across ages. Primed by a sample-barcoded 5' primer and a J-beta primer mix, a second PCR proceeded for about 7 to 11 cycles. Template switching added a 12-random-nucleotide identifier to every cDNA molecule. TCRdb reprocessed the 5' RACE reads via MiXCR and lists one record per CDR3 protein. The sample yields some 900,000 distinct CDR3 sequences, around 48% seen once. Sequenced sample: blood. The TCR originated in a young man in good health.

In DNA, the CDR3 is TGTGCCAGCAGTTTAGGGGGACAGGGATATCAGCCCCAGCATTTT. It encodes CASSLGGQGYQPQHF. The chain employs TRBV28 and TRBJ1-5, with TRBD1 matching 9 bases. There are 15 residues in the CDR3. V gave up 2 bases and J gave up 5 bases; unmatched junction bases: 4. Looked up from germline, CDR1 is MDHEN and CDR2 is SYDVKM.